The 5 T cell receptor beta chains presented below share a single source sample, sequenced in a study of blood T cell repertoires in COVID-19 (dated by TCRdb to about 2020). Receptor amplification or capture employed the immunoSEQ multiplex PCR assay. Entries here come from immuneACCESS through TCRdb and include only in-frame sequences with V and J called. Some clones fail to appear in such tables; in the studies checked, an unresolved V gene covers under half of the shortfall, and the cause of the remainder is unknown. A total of under 150,000 clones appear in this sample, about 87% of them only once. The ten largest clones represent around 26% of the sample. The sequenced sample was peripheral blood. Every receptor here comes from a human donor in a cohort sampled during active COVID-19.

Many counts were recorded for this clone. This chain uses TRBV7-9 with TRBJ2-7; the match to TRBD1 covers 8 bases. J gave up 3 bases and V 4 bases, and 2 bases lay outside the gene matches. The CDR3 consists of 13 residues. Germline values: CDR1 SEHNR, CDR2 FQNEAQ (reference sequence). The CDR3: CASSSGQVYEQYF. CDR3 DNA sequence: TGTGCCAGCAGCTCGGGACAGGTCTACGAGCAGTACTTC.

The J gene is TRBJ2-7, the V gene TRBV6-2 or TRBV6-3; the D gene is possibly TRBD2 (6 bases). Germline V gives CDR1 MNHEY, CDR2 SVGEGT. Trimming stripped 6 bases from V and 4 bases from J, with 10 bases between. This CDR3 has 12 residues. The CDR3 nucleotides read TGTGCCAGCAGCCACGGAGGGTACGAGCAGTACTTC. Translation gives CASSHGGYEQYF.

The rearrangement joins TRBV28 to TRBJ2-3; TRBD2 agrees at 8 bases. The CDR3 spans 15 residues. Trimming at V came to 5 bases and at J to 2 bases, leaving 6 bases not matched to a gene. The germline V gene has CDR1 MDHEN and CDR2 SYDVKM. CDR3 coding DNA: TGTGCCAGCAGTCTGCCGGGACTAGACACAGATACGCAGTATTTT. The encoded protein is CASSLPGLDTDTQYF.

This rearrangement joins TRBV18 to TRBJ1-3; TRBD1 is a possible D gene (5 bases). Germline assignment: CDR1 KGHSH and CDR2 LQKENI. The CDR3 is 15 residues long. V was pared by 2 bases and J by 0 bases, with 8 bases between. The CDR3 here is CASSPRQISGNTIYF. The CDR3 region has the DNA TGTGCCAGCTCACCAAGACAGATCTCTGGAAACACCATATATTTT. The variable domain in full, with the rest retrieved from reference TRBV18 and TRBJ1-3, is NAGVMQNPRHLVRRRGQEARLRCSPMKGHSHVYWYRQLPEEGLKFMVYLQKENIIDESGMPKERFSAEFPKEGPSILRIQQVVRGDSAAYFCASSPRQISGNTIYFGEGSWLTVV.

The V and J genes are TRBV5-4 and TRBJ2-1; 14 bases are a match to TRBD2. Germline CDR1 reads SGHNT; CDR2 reads YYREEE (reference sequence). The trim removed 6 bases at V and 13 bases at J, leaving 15 bases unmatched. This CDR3 has 16 residues. The CDR3 DNA sequence: TGTGCCAGCACCACCAGACTAGCGGGGGGGCCGTTCGAACAGTTCTTC. Translated: CASTTRLAGGPFEQFF.